Shown below are 27 T cell receptor beta chains from a single sample sequenced in a study of blood T cell repertoires in COVID-19. Method: immunoSEQ multiplex PCR; TCRdb's copy keeps in-frame clones and lacks some. Found here are tens of thousands of clones, 89% of them singletons; the top ten hold roughly 5.3%. The sample comprised peripheral blood. The receptors derive from a man between 60 and 75 years old with active COVID-19.

In its sample, this clone was seen once. The rearrangement links TRBV6-5 to TRBJ2-4; D not resolved. V lost 7 bases and J lost 0, with 10 bases in between. The CDR3 is 14 amino acids. From germline, CDR1 is MNHEY and CDR2 SVGAGI. This CDR3 is CASKAALAKNIQYF. CDR3 bases: TGTGCCAGCAAGGCAGCGCTAGCCAAAAACATTCAGTACTTC.

J is TRBJ2-1 and V is TRBV6-5, with 11 bases that match TRBD2. CDR1 is MNHEY and CDR2 is SVGAGI in the germline V gene. J was trimmed by 15 bases and V by 4 bases; bases with no gene match: 11. The CDR3 has 14 residues. CDR3 nucleotides: TGTGCCAGCAGTTCCGGGACTAGCGGCGCTTGGGCGTTCTTC. It codes for CASSSGTSGAWAFF.

The DNA for the CDR3 is TGTGCCAGCAGCTTTTTTGCGGGAGCCACAGATACGCAGTATTTT. This codes for CASSFFAGATDTQYF. The chain links TRBV5-4 to TRBJ2-3, with 7 bases matching TRBD2. The J segment lost 2 bases and the V segment lost 2 bases, leaving 5 bases of the junction unmatched. Germline CDR1 and CDR2: SGHNT and YYREEE (reference sequence). The CDR3 contains 15 residues. Using reference TRBV5-4 and TRBJ2-3 for the parts outside the CDR3, the full variable domain is ETGVTQSPTHLIKTRGQQVTLRCSSQSGHNTVSWYQQALGQGPQFIFQYYREEENGRGNFPPRFSGLQFPNYSSELNVNALELDDSALYLCASSFFAGATDTQYFGPGTRLTVL.

J is TRBJ2-2 and V is TRBV5-1; TRBD2 is a possible D gene (6 bases). V lost 0 bases and J lost 4, with 10 bases in between. The length of the CDR3 is 15 residues. Germline CDR1 SGHRS, CDR2 YFSETQ. CDR3 in DNA: TGCGCCAGCAGCTTGGGAAGGGACTCCACCGGGGAGCTGTTTTTT. It translates to CASSLGRDSTGELFF. The full variable domain, its missing parts supplied by reference TRBV5-1 and TRBJ2-2, is KAGVTQTPRYLIKTRGQQVTLSCSPISGHRSVSWYQQTPGQGLQFLFEYFSETQRNKGNFPGRFSGRQFSNSRSEMNVSTLELGDSALYLCASSLGRDSTGELFFGEGSRLTVL.

This chain connects TRBV6-5 to TRBJ2-3; 8 bases match TRBD2. The germline V gene has CDR1 MNHEY and CDR2 SVGAGI. Trimming cost V 4 bases and J 5 bases; bases outside gene matches: 11. This CDR3 has 16 amino acids. The CDR3 spells CASSLAGRGAGDTQYF. The CDR3 DNA is TGTGCCAGCAGTTTAGCGGGGAGGGGGGCTGGAGATACGCAGTATTTT.

The chain is built from TRBV7-2 and TRBJ2-2; no definite D call. The CDR3 runs 12 residues. Trimming left V 3 bases short and J 5 bases short, with 4 bases between. The germline V gene encodes CDR1 SGHTA and CDR2 FQGNSA. CDR3 in DNA: TGTGCCAGCAGCTTTTATACCGGGGAGCTGTTTTTT. Protein product: CASSFYTGELFF.

The J gene is TRBJ1-4, the V gene TRBV19; 9 bases agree with TRBD1. CDR3 length: 18 amino acids. Germline-derived CDR1 and CDR2 are LNHDA and SQIVND (reference sequence). V shed 4 bases, J shed 3 bases, and the junction held 12 bases outside the gene matches. CDR3 in amino acids: CASSTPLWTGASNEKLFF. The CDR3 nucleotides are TGTGCCAGTAGTACCCCCCTCTGGACAGGGGCTTCTAATGAAAAACTGTTTTTT. Variable domain in full (rest from reference TRBV19 and TRBJ1-4): DGGITQSPKYLFRKEGQNVTLSCEQNLNHDAMYWYRQDPGQGLRLIYYSQIVNDFQKGDIAEGYSVSREKKESFPLTVTSAQKNPTAFYLCASSTPLWTGASNEKLFFGSGTQLSVL.

The chain uses TRBV4-2 and TRBJ1-4; 10 bases match TRBD1. This CDR3 region has 15 residues. V shed 2 bases and J 10 bases; nucleotides not matched to a gene: 7. Germline V gives CDR1 LGHNA, CDR2 YNFKEQ. Here the CDR3 reads CASSQTGTGAAKLFF. The CDR3 coding sequence is TGTGCCAGCAGCCAAACCGGGACAGGGGCGGCAAAACTGTTTTTT.

V and J are TRBV9 and TRBJ2-1; tentatively, D is TRBD2 (5 bases). The CDR3 length is 13 residues. Germline V gene data show CDR1 as SGDLS and CDR2 as YYNGEE. The ends were cut back, 3 bases at V and 10 bases at J, with 14 bases in the middle. The CDR3 loop reads CASSATPLGEQFF. The CDR3 DNA reads TGTGCCAGCAGCGCAACTCCACTAGGGGAGCAGTTCTTC.

In its sample, this clone was seen once. The V call is TRBV20-1, the J call TRBJ2-7, with unresolved D. Germline V lookup: CDR1 DFQATT, CDR2 SNEGSKA (reference sequence). The CDR3 has 10 residues. V lost 5 bases to trimming and J lost 6 bases, with 8 bases between them. In DNA form, the CDR3 reads TGCAGTGCTGGTGTCAGCGAGCAGTACTTC. It specifies CSAGVSEQYF.

V usage is TRBV28 and J usage is TRBJ2-1; 9 nucleotides align to TRBD2. The CDR3 runs to 12 residues. The junction had 4 bases not matched to a gene; V was cut back by 2 bases and J by 14 bases. Germline CDR1 reads MDHEN; CDR2 reads SYDVKM. This CDR3 is CASSLLGLAKFF. As DNA, the CDR3 is TGTGCCAGCAGTTTACTGGGACTAGCTAAGTTCTTC.

The CDR3, as DNA: TGTGCCAGCAGCACAGGGGGCGCCCAAACTAATGAAAAACTGTTTTTT. Translation gives CASSTGGAQTNEKLFF. V and J are TRBV4-2 and TRBJ1-4; 9 bases map to TRBD1. Germline trimming cut 5 bases from V and 1 base from J; bases unmatched to any gene: 5. The germline V gene encodes CDR1 LGHNA and CDR2 YNFKEQ. The CDR3 length is 16 residues.

The chain employs TRBV7-2 and TRBJ1-5; D call uncertain. Trimming pared 5 bases from V and 9 bases from J, leaving 17 bases between. Germline V gene data show CDR1 as SGHTA and CDR2 as FQGNSA. The CDR3 runs 14 residues. The CDR3 loop reads CASSPRLDRGPQHF. The CDR3 region has the DNA TGTGCCAGCAGCCCACGCCTAGATCGCGGGCCCCAGCATTTT.

V and J are TRBV27 and TRBJ1-1, with unresolved D. CDR1 MNHEY and CDR2 SMNVEV come from the germline V gene (reference sequence). V was clipped by 2 bases and J by 5 bases, with 15 bases between them. The CDR3 runs to 15 residues. The CDR3 coding sequence is TGTGCCAGCAGTTTAACCCGGGTAGACGGAACTGAAGCTTTCTTT. Encoded protein: CASSLTRVDGTEAFF.

This chain uses TRBV7-2 with TRBJ2-3; D is possibly TRBD2 (6 bases). Trimming stripped 6 bases from V and 6 bases from J, with 16 bases between. This CDR3 region has 14 residues. Germline CDR1 SGHTA, CDR2 FQGNSA. CDR3 region: CASRKGEGRDTQYF. The CDR3 DNA follows: TGTGCCAGCAGAAAAGGGGAAGGGAGGGATACGCAGTATTTT.

For the CDR3, the DNA is TGTGCCAGCAGCCCCCAGCCAGGTGCCTACGAGCAGTACTTC. Its protein is CASSPQPGAYEQYF. The V gene is TRBV7-3, the J gene TRBJ2-7; D gene unclear. The CDR3 is made up of 14 amino acids. V lost 5 bases and J 2 bases, leaving 13 bases between the germline ends. CDR1 and CDR2 from the germline V gene are SGHTA and FQGTGA.

This clone appeared once. V usage is TRBV7-9 and J usage is TRBJ2-6; the match to TRBD1 covers 7 bases. This CDR3 spans 17 amino acids. CDR1 is SEHNR and CDR2 is FQNEAQ in the germline V gene (reference sequence). Trimming cost V 5 bases and J 0 bases; bases outside gene matches: 7. CDR3 nucleotide sequence: TGTGCCAGCAGCCCCGGGGCAGGGGGCTCTGGGGCCAACGTCCTGACTTTC. Translated: CASSPGAGGSGANVLTF.

This chain connects TRBV27 to TRBJ2-1; D is perhaps TRBD2 (6 bases). This CDR3 has 14 residues. Germline V gives CDR1 MNHEY, CDR2 SMNVEV (reference sequence). The ends were cut back, 6 bases at V and 8 bases at J, with 17 bases in the middle. This CDR3 reads CASSLTGRRDEQFF. CDR3 in DNA: TGTGCCAGCAGCCTCACCGGGAGAAGGGATGAGCAGTTCTTC.

This clone was counted between two and nine times. The rearrangement joins TRBV7-6 to TRBJ1-1; 11 bases agree with TRBD1. Germline trimming cut 5 bases from V and 0 bases from J; bases unmatched to any gene: 5. This CDR3 contains 16 residues. The germline gives CDR1 SGHVS, CDR2 FNYEAQ. CDR3 residues: CASSPGTGGMNTEAFF. The CDR3 nucleotides read TGTGCCAGCAGCCCTGGGACAGGGGGTATGAACACTGAAGCTTTCTTT.

The rearrangement joins TRBV10-3 to TRBJ2-7; no definite D call. V was clipped by 3 bases and J by 3 bases, with 3 bases between them. This CDR3 has 11 amino acids. CDR1 and CDR2 from the germline V gene are ENHRY and SYGVKD. CDR3 in DNA: TGTGCCATCAGTGACAACTACGAGCAGTACTTC. It encodes CAISDNYEQYF.

Comments on this clone: Other DNA sequences in this sample translate to the same CDR3. The chain uses TRBV5-1 and TRBJ2-3, with 12 bases identical to TRBD2. Germline V lookup: CDR1 SGHRS, CDR2 YFSETQ. The CDR3 runs to 16 residues. V shed 0 bases and J 3 bases; nucleotides not matched to a gene: 2. In nucleotides, the CDR3 is TGCGCCAGCAGCTTGGGAGGGACTAGCGGGACAGATACGCAGTATTTT. Translated: CASSLGGTSGTDTQYF. The full variable domain, rest sourced from reference TRBV5-1 and TRBJ2-3, is KAGVTQTPRYLIKTRGQQVTLSCSPISGHRSVSWYQQTPGQGLQFLFEYFSETQRNKGNFPGRFSGRQFSNSRSEMNVSTLELGDSALYLCASSLGGTSGTDTQYFGPGTRLTVL.

The chain has TRBV7-8 and TRBJ2-7, with 10 nucleotides matching TRBD2. V was pared by 1 base and J by 4 bases, with 4 bases of the junction left unmatched. CDR1 is SGHVS and CDR2 is FQNEAQ in the germline V gene. The CDR3 totals 15 residues. CDR3 bases: TGTGCCAGCAGCTTAGAAGCGGGAGGGTGGTACGAGCAGTACTTC. Its translation is CASSLEAGGWYEQYF.

This clone was detected only once. The CDR3 loop reads CAISEFDSGINEQYF. Here the CDR3 DNA reads TGTGCCATCAGTGAGTTTGATAGCGGGATAAACGAGCAGTACTTC. The chain is built from TRBV10-3 and TRBJ2-7; 8 bases line up with TRBD2. CDR1 ENHRY and CDR2 SYGVKD come from the germline V gene. V dropped 1 base and J dropped 5; count of bases not matched to a gene: 7. The CDR3 spans 15 residues.

The chain uses TRBV6-2 or TRBV6-3 and TRBJ1-5; TRBD1 agrees at 8 bases. J was trimmed by 0 bases and V by 6 bases; bases with no gene match: 13. Germline V gene data show CDR1 as MNHEY and CDR2 as SVGEGT. The CDR3 loop spans 18 amino acids. DNA for the CDR3: TGTGCCAGCAGCTTCGACAGGGGACGACTCTATAGCAATCAGCCCCAGCATTTT. This encodes CASSFDRGRLYSNQPQHF.

The DNA for the CDR3 is TGTGCCAGCAGCGGCATACAGGGGGAAGAGACCCAGTACTTC. Its protein product is CASSGIQGEETQYF. The chain joins TRBV5-4 to TRBJ2-5; 8 bases fit TRBD1. The junction had 5 bases not matched to a gene; V was cut back by 4 bases and J by 3 bases. The CDR3 sequence is 14 residues long. Germline CDR1 reads SGHNT; CDR2 reads YYREEE (reference sequence).

This chain joins TRBV6-5 and TRBJ2-3, with no clear D. This CDR3 spans 14 amino acids. Germline-derived CDR1 and CDR2 are MNHEY and SVGAGI. The ends were cut back, 10 bases at V and 2 bases at J, with 16 bases in the middle. CDR3 sequence: CATLVQPFTDTQYF. DNA of the CDR3: TGTGCCACCTTGGTACAGCCATTCACAGATACGCAGTATTTT.

V gene TRBV15 combines with J gene TRBJ1-6, with 9 bases fitting TRBD1. J gave up 10 bases and V 5 bases, and 9 bases lay outside the gene matches. This CDR3 spans 15 amino acids. The germline gives CDR1 LNHNV, CDR2 YYDKDF (reference sequence). CDR3 bases: TGTGCCACCAGCGGATCGACAGGGGGTGGGTCACCCCTCCACTTT. Its protein product is CATSGSTGGGSPLHF. The whole variable domain, filled in from reference TRBV15 and TRBJ1-6, reads DAMVIQNPRYQVTQFGKPVTLSCSQTLNHNVMYWYQQKSSQAPKLLFHYYDKDFNNEADTPDNFQSRRPNTSFCFLDIRSPGLGDTAMYLCATSGSTGGGSPLHFGNGTRLTVT.